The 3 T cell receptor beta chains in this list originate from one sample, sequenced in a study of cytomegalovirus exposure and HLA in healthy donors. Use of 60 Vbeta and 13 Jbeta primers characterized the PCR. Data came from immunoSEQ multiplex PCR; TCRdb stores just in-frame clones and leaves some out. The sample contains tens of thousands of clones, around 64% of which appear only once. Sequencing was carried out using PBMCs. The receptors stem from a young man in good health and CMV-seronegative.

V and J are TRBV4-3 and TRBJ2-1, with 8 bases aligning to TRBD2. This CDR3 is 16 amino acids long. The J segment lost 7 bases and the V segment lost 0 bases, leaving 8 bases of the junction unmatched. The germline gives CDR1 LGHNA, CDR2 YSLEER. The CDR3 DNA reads TGCGCCAGCAGCCAAGATCCGCCGGGGGGGGTAAATGAGCAGTTCTTC. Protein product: CASSQDPPGGVNEQFF.

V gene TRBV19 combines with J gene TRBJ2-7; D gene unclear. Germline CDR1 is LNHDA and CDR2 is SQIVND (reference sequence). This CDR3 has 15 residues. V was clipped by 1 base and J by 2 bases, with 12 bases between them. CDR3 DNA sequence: TGTGCCAGTAGTATAGTTCAGGCACCTCCCTACGAGCAGTACTTC. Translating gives CASSIVQAPPYEQYF.

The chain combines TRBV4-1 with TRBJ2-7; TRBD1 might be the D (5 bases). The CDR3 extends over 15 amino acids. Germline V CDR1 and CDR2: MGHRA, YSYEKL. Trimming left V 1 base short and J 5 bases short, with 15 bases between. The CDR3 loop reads CASSQGADIPNEQYF. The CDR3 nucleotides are TGCGCCAGCAGCCAAGGGGCGGACATACCTAACGAGCAGTACTTC.